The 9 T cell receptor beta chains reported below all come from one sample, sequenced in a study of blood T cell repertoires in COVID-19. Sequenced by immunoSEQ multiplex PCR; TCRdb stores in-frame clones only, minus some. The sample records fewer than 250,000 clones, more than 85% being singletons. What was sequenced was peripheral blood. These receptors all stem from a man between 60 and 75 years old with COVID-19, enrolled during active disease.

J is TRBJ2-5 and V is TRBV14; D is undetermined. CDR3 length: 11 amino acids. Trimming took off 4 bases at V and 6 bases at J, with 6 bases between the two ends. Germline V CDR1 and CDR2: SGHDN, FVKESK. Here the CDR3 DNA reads TGTGCCAGCAGCCTATACAAGACCCAGTACTTC. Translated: CASSLYKTQYF.

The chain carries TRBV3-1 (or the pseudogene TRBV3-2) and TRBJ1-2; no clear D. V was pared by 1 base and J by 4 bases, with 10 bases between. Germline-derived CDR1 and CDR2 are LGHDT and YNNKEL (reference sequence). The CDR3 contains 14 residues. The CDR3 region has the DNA TGTGCCAGCAGCCAAGGTCTCAGTTCCTATGGCTACACCTTC. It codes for CASSQGLSSYGYTF.

The CDR3 DNA sequence: TGTGCCAGCAGCTTCGGTGGTGGGGGGAAAAATTCACCCCTCCACTTT. It encodes CASSFGGGGKNSPLHF. The rearrangement links TRBV5-6 to TRBJ1-6, with a tentative D call TRBD1 (5 bases). V gave up 2 bases and J gave up 7 bases, with 16 bases separating them. Germline V gene sequence: CDR1 SGHDT, CDR2 YYEEEE. This CDR3 has 16 residues.

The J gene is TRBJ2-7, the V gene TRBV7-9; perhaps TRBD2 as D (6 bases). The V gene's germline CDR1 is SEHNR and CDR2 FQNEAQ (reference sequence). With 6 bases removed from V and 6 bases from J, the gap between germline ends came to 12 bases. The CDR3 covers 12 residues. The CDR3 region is CASRSGDFEQYF. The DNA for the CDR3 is TGTGCCAGCAGATCGGGGGATTTCGAGCAGTACTTC. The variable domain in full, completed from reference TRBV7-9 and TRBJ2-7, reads DTGVSQNPRHKITKRGQNVTFRCDPISEHNRLYWYRQTLGQGPEFLTYFQNEAQLEKSRLLSDRFSAERPKGSFSTLEIQRTEQGDSAMYLCASRSGDFEQYFGPGTRLTVT.

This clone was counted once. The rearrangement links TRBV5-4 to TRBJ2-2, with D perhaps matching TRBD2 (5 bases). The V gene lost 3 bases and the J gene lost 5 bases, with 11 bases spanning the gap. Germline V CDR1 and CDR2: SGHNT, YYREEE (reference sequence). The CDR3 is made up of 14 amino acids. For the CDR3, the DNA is TGTGCCAGCAGCTGGAATACGGGAACCGGGGAGCTGTTTTTT. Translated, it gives CASSWNTGTGELFF.

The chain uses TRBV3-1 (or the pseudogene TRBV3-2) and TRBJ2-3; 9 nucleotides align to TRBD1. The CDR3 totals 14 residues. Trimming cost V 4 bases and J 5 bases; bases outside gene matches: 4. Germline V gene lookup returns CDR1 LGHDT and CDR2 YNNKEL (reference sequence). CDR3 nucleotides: TGTGCCAGCAGCCTTAAGGGACAGGGAGATACGCAGTATTTT. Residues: CASSLKGQGDTQYF.

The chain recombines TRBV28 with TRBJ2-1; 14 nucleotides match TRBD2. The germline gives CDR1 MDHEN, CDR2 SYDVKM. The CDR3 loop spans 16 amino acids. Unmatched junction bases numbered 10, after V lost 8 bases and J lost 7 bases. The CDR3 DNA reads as TGTGCCAGCGGGACTAGCGGGAGAGGGGGGCGGAATGAGCAGTTCTTC. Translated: CASGTSGRGGRNEQFF.

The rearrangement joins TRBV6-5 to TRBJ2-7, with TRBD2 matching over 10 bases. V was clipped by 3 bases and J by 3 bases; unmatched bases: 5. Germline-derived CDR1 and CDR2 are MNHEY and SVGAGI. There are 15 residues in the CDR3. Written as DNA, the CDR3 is TGTGCCAGCAGTTATGGTACTAGCGGGAACTACGAGCAGTACTTC. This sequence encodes CASSYGTSGNYEQYF.

CDR3: CASSKPGQSSYEQYF. The CDR3 nucleotides are TGTGCCAGCAGTAAACCGGGACAGAGCTCCTACGAGCAGTACTTC. This chain connects TRBV27 to TRBJ2-7; 7 nucleotides agree with TRBD1. The CDR3 has 15 amino acids. The trim removed 5 bases at V and 0 bases at J, leaving 7 bases unmatched. Germline loops: CDR1 MNHEY, CDR2 SMNVEV (reference sequence).